Sequencing of this T cell receptor (beta chain) was carried out in a study of regulatory T cells in long-lasting Graves disease. Overall study findings and caveats: With persistent disease, TRBV28, TRBJ1-2 and TRBJ2-5 were the favored segments.

A few counts support this clonotype. Antigen specificity is unknown. The time point here: newly diagnosed GD, antithyroid drugs for less than 3 months. Researchers made the TCR library from RNA that was extracted from PBMCs. Combining iRepertoire HTBI primers with Arm-PCR of CDR3 regions, the authors built TCR beta libraries. One entry per CDR3 protein, called by TCRdb with MiXCR from the multiplex PCR reads. The sample includes under 250,000 distinct CDR3 sequences, roughly a fifth of them seen just once. Trimming removed 5 bases from V and 4 bases from J; junction bases left unmatched: 3. The CDR3 consists of 13 residues. Germline values: CDR1 MDHEN, CDR2 SYDVKM. This sample also appeared in a second study, on T cells in Graves' hyperthyroidism and ophthalmopathy. That report notes: With the HTBI primer set, the TCR CDR3 went through a first round of RT-PCR. Ophthalmopathy was told apart from stable hyperthyroidism by a 13 V-J model. Before onset, ophthalmopathy was predicted by the model a median roughly six months earlier.

The rearrangement joins TRBV28 to TRBJ1-2; 8 nucleotides agree with TRBD1. The receptor comes from a woman younger than 45 with Graves disease. Here the sequenced sample was peripheral blood mononuclear cells (PBMCs), taken at new diagnosis, from a patient treated with antithyroid drugs. For the CDR3, the DNA is TGTGCCAGCAGTCCAGGGGGCGTCTATGGCTACACCTTC. It is translated as CASSPGGVYGYTF.